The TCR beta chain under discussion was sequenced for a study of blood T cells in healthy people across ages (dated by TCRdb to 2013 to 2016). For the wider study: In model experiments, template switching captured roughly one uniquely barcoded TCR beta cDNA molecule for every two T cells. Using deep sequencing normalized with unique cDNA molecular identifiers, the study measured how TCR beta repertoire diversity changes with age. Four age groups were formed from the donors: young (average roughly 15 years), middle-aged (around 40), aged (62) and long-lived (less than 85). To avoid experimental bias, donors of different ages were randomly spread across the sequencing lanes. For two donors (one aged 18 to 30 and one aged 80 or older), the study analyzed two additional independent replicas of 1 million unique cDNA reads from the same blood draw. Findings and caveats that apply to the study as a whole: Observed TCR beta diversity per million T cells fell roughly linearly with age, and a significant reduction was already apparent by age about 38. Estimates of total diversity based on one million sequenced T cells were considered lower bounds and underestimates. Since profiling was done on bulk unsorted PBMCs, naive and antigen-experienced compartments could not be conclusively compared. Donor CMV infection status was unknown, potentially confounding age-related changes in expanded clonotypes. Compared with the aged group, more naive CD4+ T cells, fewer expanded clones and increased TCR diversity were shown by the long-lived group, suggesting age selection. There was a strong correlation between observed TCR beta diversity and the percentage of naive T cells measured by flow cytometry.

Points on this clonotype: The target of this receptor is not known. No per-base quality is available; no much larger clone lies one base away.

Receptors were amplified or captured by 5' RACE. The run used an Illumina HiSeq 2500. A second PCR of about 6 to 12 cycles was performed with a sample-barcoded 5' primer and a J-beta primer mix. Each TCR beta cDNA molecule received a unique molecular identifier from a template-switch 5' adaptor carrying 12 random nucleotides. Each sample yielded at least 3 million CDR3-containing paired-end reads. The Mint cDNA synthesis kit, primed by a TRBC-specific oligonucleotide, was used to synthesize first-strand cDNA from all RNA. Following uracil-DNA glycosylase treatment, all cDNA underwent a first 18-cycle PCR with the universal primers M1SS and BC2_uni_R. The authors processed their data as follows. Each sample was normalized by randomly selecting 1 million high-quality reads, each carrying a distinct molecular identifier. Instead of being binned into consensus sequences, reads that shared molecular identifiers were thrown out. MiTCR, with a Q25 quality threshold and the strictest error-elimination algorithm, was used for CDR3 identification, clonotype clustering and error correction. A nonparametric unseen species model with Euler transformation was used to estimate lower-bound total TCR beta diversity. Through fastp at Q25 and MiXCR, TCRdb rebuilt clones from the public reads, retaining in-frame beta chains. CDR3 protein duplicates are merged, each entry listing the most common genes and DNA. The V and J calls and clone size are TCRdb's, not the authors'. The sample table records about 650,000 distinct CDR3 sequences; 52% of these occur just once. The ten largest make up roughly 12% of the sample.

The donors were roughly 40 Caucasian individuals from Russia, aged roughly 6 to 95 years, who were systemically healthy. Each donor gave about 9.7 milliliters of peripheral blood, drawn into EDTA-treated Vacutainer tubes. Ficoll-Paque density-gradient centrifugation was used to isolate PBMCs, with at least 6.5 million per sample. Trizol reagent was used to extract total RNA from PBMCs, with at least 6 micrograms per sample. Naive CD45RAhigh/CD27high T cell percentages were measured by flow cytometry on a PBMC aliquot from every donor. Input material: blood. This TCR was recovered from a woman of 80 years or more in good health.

In nucleotides, the sequence is TGTGCCAGCAAAGGGACCAAGGGTGAGCAGTTCTTC. This sequence encodes CASKGTKGEQFF. The chain joins TRBV6-6 to TRBJ2-1; the D gene is perhaps TRBD1 or TRBD2, as each covers 5 bases. From the germline V gene (reference sequence), CDR1 is MNHNY and CDR2 is SVGAGI. Cut back by 7 bases and 9 bases, the V and J ends lie 13 bases apart. The CDR3 goes from the cysteine to the phenylalanine over 12 residues. Of all the DNA, just the CDR3 is kept, 36 bases in frame from base 1.